The sequence of this TCR beta chain was determined in a study of CD8+CD57+ T cells in acquired aplastic anemia. Study-level information: DNA per sorted CD4+ or CD8+ sample ranged about 0.18 to 30 ug, averaging around 3 ug.

TCR beta VDJ and CDR3 profiling used genomic DNA as template. In TCRdb, the reads were re-called with MiXCR into one record per CDR3 protein. The repertoire holds around 220,000 distinct CDR3 sequences, with almost 50% as singletons. Whoever was chosen for sequencing had shown CD8+CD57+ cell expansion by flow cytometry. V lost 3 bases and J lost 0, with 15 bases in between. Germline CDR1 is LNHNV and CDR2 is YYDKDF (reference sequence). This CDR3 has 17 amino acids. The table lists this clonotype with a few counts. The TCR sequence derives from a human donor with aplastic anemia. The gene calls are TRBV15 and TRBJ1-5; no firm D call. The sample taken for sequencing was sorted CD4+, CD8+, or CD8+CD57+ T cells (not recorded which) from PBMCs. The CDR3 sequence is CATSRAYPGDSNQPQHF. CDR3 nucleotides: TGTGCCACCAGCAGGGCTTACCCTGGGGATAGCAATCAGCCCCAGCATTTT.